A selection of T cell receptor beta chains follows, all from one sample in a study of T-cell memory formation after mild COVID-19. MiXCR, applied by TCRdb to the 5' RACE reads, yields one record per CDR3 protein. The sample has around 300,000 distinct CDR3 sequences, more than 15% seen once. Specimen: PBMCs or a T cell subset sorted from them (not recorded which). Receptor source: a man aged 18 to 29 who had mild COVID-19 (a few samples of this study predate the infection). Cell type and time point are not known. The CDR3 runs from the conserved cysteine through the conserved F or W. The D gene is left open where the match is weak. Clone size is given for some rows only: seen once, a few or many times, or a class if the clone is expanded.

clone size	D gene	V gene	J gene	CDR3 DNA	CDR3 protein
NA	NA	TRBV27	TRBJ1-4	TGTGCCAGCAGTTCTTCCCGGACTTGGGAAAAACTGTTTTTT	CASSSSRTWEKLFF
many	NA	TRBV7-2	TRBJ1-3	TGTGCCAGCAGCGCTTCAGGGTTTGGAAACACCATATATTTT	CASSASGFGNTIYF
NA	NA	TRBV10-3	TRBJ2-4	TGTGCCATCAGTGAGTCTGGACTGGTAGCCAAAAACATTCAGTACTTC	CAISESGLVAKNIQYF
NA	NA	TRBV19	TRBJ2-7	TGTGCCAGTAGTATGTGGGGCACCTACGAGCAGTACTTC	CASSMWGTYEQYF
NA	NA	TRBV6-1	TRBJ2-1	TGTGCCAGCAGTGAGGGCCTGCAGCAGTTCTTC	CASSEGLQQFF
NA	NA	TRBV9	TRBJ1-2	TGTGCCAGCACCCGCGGCGGGGGGGATGGCTACACCTTC	CASTRGGGDGYTF
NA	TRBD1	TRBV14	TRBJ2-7	TGTGCCAGTCCCAGGAAGGGGGCGCATTGGGAGCAGTACTTC	CASPRKGAHWEQYF
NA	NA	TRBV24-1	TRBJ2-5	TGTGCCACCAGTGATTTGACTAGGGGTCTACAGACCCAGTACTTC	CATSDLTRGLQTQYF
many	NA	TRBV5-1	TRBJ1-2	TGCGCCAGCAGCCGCCTGGGAGCCGACTATGGCTACACCTTC	CASSRLGADYGYTF
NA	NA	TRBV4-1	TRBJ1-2	TGCGCCAGCAGCCAAGATGGGGTCCAAAACTATGGCTACACCTTC	CASSQDGVQNYGYTF
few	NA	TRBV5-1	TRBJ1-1	TGCGCCAGCAGCCAACGACAGATGAACACTGAAGCTTTCTTT	CASSQRQMNTEAFF
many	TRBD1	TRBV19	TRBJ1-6	TGTGCCAGTAGCGGGACAGGGGGCGATTGGCCCTATAATTCACCCCTCCACTTT	CASSGTGGDWPYNSPLHF
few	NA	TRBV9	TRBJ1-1	TGTGCCAGCAGCGTTCGGTCGCTGAACACTGAAGCTTTCTTT	CASSVRSLNTEAFF
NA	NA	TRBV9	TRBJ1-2	TGTGCCAGCAGTCCCGGGACTCGCGATGGCTACACCTTC	CASSPGTRDGYTF
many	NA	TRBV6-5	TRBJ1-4	TGTGCCAGCAGTAGGAGGGCAACTAATGAAAAACTGTTTTTT	CASSRRATNEKLFF
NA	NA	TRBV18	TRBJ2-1	TGTGCCAGCTCACCATTCCGAGAGATCAACTCCTACAATGAGCAGTTCTTC	CASSPFREINSYNEQFF
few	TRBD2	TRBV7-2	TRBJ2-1	TGTGCCAGCAGCCACGCGGGACTAGCATGGGAGCAGTTCTTC	CASSHAGLAWEQFF
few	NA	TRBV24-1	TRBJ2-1	TGTGCCACCAGTGAGCCCGCTCGGAGGAATGAGCAGTTCTTC	CATSEPARRNEQFF
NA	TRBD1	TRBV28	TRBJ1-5	TGTGCCAGCAGTTTCTGGCAGGGGGGATTTAGCAATCAGCCCCAGCATTTT	CASSFWQGGFSNQPQHF
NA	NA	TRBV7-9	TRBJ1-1	TGTGCCAGCAGCTTAGAGCTGAATGAAGCTTTCTTT	CASSLELNEAFF
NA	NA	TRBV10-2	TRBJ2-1	TGCGCCAGCAGTGAGAGAAGGACCTACAATGAGCAGTTCTTC	CASSERRTYNEQFF
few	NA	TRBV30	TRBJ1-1	TGTGCCTGGAGTCGGGACACCATGAACACTGAAGCTTTCTTT	CAWSRDTMNTEAFF
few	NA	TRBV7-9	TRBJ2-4	TGTGCCAGCAGCTTAGCCGGGCGGGGAGTCCTTCAGTACTTC	CASSLAGRGVLQYF
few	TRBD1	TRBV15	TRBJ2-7	TGTGCCACCAGCGAGGGGACAGGGGACGGCGAGCAGTACTTC	CATSEGTGDGEQYF
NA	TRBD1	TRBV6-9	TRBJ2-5	TGTGCCAGCAGTTCAGACAGGGGGCCCCGCCTCCAAGAGACCCAGTACTTC	CASSSDRGPRLQETQYF
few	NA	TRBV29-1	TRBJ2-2	TGCAGCGTTCTTACAGGGATAAACACCGGGGAGCTGTTTTTT	CSVLTGINTGELFF
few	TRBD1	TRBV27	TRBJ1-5	TGTGCCAGCAGTTCCATAGGGGGCCGGAGGAATCAGCCCCAGCATTTT	CASSSIGGRRNQPQHF
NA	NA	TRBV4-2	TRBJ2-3	TGTGCCAGCAGCCAAGGCGGGGCCACGGCAGATACGCAGTATTTT	CASSQGGATADTQYF
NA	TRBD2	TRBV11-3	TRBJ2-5	TGTGCCAGCAGCGCCGGGGGGGCGGTGTCGACCCAGTACTTC	CASSAGGAVSTQYF
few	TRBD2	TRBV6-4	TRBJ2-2	TGTGCCAGCAGTGACTCTAGCGGGGGGGCCGGCGGGGAGCTGTTTTTT	CASSDSSGGAGGELFF
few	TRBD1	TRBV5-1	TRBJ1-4	TGCGCCAGCAGCTCCGGGACAGTGGGCCCGAGGTTGTTTTTT	CASSSGTVGPRLFF
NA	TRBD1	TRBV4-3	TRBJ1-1	TGCGCCAGCAGCCAAGCGATGACAGGGCGGACTGAAGCTTTCTTT	CASSQAMTGRTEAFF
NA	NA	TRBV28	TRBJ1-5	TGTGCCAGCAGCCGCCTCAGTGGGATTAGCAATCAGCCCCAGCATTTT	CASSRLSGISNQPQHF
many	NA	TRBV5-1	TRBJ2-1	TGCGCCAGCAGCCCAGACATTTACAATGAGCAGTTCTTC	CASSPDIYNEQFF